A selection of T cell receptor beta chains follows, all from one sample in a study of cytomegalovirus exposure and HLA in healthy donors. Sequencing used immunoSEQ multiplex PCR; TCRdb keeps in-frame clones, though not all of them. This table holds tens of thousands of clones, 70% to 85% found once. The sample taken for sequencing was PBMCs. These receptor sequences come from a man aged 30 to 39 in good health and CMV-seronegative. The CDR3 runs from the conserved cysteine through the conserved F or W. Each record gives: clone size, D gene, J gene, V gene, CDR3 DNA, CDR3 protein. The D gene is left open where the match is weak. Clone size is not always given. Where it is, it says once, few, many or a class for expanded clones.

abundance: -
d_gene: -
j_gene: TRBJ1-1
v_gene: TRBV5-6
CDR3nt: TGTGCCAGCAGCTTGCGGGGCACTGAAGCTTTCTTT
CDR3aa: CASSLRGTEAFF

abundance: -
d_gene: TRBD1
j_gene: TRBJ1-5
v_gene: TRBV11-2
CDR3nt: TGTGCCAGCAGCTTGGGGACAGGGTTGACTCAGCCCCAGCATTTT
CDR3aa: CASSLGTGLTQPQHF

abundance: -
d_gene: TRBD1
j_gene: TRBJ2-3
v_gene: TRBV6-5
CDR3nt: TGTGCCAGCAGGCTGACAGGGGCGGATACGCAGTATTTT
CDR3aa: CASRLTGADTQYF

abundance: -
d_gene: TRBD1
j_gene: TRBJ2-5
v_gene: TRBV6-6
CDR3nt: TGTGCCAGCAGTCGGGGGACAGGGGCCCTGGAGACCCAGTACTTC
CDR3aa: CASSRGTGALETQYF

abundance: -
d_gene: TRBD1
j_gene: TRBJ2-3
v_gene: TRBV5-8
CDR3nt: TGTGCCAGCAGCCCCGGGACAGGTCCGATACTTAGCACAGATACGCAGTATTTT
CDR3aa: CASSPGTGPILSTDTQYF

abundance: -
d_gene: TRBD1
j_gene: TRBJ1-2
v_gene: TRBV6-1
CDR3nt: TGTGCCAGCAGTGGACAGGGGTGGCGTGGCTACACCTTC
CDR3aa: CASSGQGWRGYTF

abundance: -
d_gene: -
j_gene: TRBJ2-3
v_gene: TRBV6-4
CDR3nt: TGTGCCAGCAGCGGGAGTCCGGGAACCACAGATACGCAGTATTTT
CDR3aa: CASSGSPGTTDTQYF

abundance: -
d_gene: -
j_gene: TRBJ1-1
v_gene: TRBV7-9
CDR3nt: TGTGCCAGCAGCCATCCGGGGGGTAGCAGGAACACTGAAGCTTTCTTT
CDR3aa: CASSHPGGSRNTEAFF

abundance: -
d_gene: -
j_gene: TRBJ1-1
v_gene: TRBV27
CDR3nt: TGTGCCAGCAGTTCTCCCTCCCCGCGGGGAAGACCTGAAGCTTTCTTT
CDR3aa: CASSSPSPRGRPEAFF

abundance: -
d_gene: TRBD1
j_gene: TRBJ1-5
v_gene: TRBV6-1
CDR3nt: TGTGCCAGCAGTAAAGACAGGGGCGAAACCAATCAGCCCCAGCATTTT
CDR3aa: CASSKDRGETNQPQHF

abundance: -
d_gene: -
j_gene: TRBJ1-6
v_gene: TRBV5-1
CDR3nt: TGCGCCAGCAGCTTGTATTCGTACAGGACGGCCGAGACCTCCTATAATTCACCCCTCCACTTT
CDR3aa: CASSLYSYRTAETSYNSPLHF

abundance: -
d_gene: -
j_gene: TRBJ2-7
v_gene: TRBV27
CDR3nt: TGTGCCAGCAGATACAGGGATCAGGGTTCCTACGAGCAGTACTTC
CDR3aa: CASRYRDQGSYEQYF

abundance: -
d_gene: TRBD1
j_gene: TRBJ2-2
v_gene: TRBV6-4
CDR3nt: TGTGCCAGCAGTGAGGGACAGGGCACCGGGGAGCTGTTTTTT
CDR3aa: CASSEGQGTGELFF

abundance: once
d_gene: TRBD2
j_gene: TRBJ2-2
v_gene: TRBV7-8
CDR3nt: TGTGCCAGCAGCTTACCGACCCGGGGTAGCGGGAGGGCAACCGGGGAGCTGTTTTTT
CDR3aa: CASSLPTRGSGRATGELFF

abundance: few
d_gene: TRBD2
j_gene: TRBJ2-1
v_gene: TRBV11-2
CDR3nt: TGTGCCAGCAGCCCGTCGGGGCTAGCGGGGGGAAATGAGCAGTTCTTC
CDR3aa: CASSPSGLAGGNEQFF

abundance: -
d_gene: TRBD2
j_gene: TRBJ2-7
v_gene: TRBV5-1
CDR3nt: TGCGCCAGCAGCTTTCAGGTAGCGGGCAACCCCGGCCACGAGCAGTACTTC
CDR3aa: CASSFQVAGNPGHEQYF

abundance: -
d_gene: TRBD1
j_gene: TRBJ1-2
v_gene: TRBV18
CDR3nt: TGTGCCAGCTCAAGGACAGGGGAGAGACAGGGCTACACCTTC
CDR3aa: CASSRTGERQGYTF

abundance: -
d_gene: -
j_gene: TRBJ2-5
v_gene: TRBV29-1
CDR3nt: TGCAGCGCCCCGGGACTCTCGGAGACCCAGTACTTC
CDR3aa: CSAPGLSETQYF

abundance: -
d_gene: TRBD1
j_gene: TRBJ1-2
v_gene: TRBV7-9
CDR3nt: TGTGCCAGCAGCTTAGGACAGGGGAACTATGGCTACACCTTC
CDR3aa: CASSLGQGNYGYTF

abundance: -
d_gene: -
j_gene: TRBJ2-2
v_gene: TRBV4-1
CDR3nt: TGCGCCAGCAGCCAAGGGCCCGGGAACCGGGAGCTGTTTTTT
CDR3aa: CASSQGPGNRELFF

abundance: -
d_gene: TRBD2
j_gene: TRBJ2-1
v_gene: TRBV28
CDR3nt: TGTGCCAGCAGCTCTCTAGCGGGTTACAATGAGCAGTTCTTC
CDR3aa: CASSSLAGYNEQFF

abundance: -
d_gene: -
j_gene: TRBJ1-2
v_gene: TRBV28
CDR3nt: TGTGCCAGCACAGATTCCGCCAGGGAATATGGCTACACCTTC
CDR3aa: CASTDSAREYGYTF

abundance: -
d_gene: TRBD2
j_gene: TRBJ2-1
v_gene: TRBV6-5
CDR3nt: TGTGCCAGCAGTTCGGGAGGCAGGGCTTACAATGAGCAGTTCTTC
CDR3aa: CASSSGGRAYNEQFF

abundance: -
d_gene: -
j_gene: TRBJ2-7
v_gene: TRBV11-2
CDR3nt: TGTGCCAGCAGCCGAGGGGTTGGGGGGGGGCGATACGAGCAGTACTTC
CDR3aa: CASSRGVGGGRYEQYF

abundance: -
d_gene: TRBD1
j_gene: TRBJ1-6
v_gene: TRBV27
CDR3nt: TGTGCCAACGGACAGGGGGGTTCACCCCTCCACTTT
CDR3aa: CANGQGGSPLHF

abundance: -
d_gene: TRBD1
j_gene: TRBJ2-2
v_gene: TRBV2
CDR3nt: TGTGCCAGCAGTGCCGGGACAGGGACCATCGGGGAGCTGTTTTTT
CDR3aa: CASSAGTGTIGELFF

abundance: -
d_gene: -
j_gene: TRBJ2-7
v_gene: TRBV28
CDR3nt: TGTGCCAGCAGTGCTCCACCGCAGGGATCCTACGAGCAGTACTTC
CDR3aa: CASSAPPQGSYEQYF

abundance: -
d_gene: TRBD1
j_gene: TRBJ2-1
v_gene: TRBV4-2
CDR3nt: TGTGCCAGCAGCCCTACGGGACAGGGACGTAATGAGCAGTTCTTC
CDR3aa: CASSPTGQGRNEQFF

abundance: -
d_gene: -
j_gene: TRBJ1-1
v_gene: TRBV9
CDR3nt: TGTGCCAGCAGCGGCCGGGATGGCACTGAAGCTTTCTTT
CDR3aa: CASSGRDGTEAFF

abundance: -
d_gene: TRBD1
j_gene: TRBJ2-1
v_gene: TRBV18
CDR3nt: TGTGCCAGCTCACCACCCGGGACAGGGGACAATGAGCAGTTCTTC
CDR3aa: CASSPPGTGDNEQFF

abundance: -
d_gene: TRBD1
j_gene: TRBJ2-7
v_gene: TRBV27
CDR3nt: TGTGCCAGCAGAATACGGGACAGGGGTTCCTACGAGCAGTACTTC
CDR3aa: CASRIRDRGSYEQYF

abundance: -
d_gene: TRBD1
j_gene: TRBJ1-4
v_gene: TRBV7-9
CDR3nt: TGTGCCAGCAGCTTCTCCAGGACAGGGCAGACTAATGAAAAACTGTTTTTT
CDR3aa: CASSFSRTGQTNEKLFF

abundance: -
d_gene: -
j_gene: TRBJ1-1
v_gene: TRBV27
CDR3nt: TGTGCCAGCAGTTCTATCATGAACACTGAAGCTTTCTTT
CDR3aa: CASSSIMNTEAFF

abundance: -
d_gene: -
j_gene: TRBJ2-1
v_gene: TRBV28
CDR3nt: TGTGCCAGCATTGTAGGCGGCCGGAGCTCCTACAATGAGCAGTTCTTC
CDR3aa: CASIVGGRSSYNEQFF

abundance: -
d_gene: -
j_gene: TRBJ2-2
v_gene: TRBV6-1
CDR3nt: TGTGCCAGCAGTGAAGTGACTACTAACACCGGGGAGCTGTTTTTT
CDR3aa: CASSEVTTNTGELFF

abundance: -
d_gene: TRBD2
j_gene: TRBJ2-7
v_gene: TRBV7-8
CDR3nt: TGTGCCAGCAGCTTCCGAGGGTCTAGCGGGTCCTACGAGCAGTACTTC
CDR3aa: CASSFRGSSGSYEQYF

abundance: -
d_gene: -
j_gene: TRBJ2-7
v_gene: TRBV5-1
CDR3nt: TGCGCCAGCAGCTTGTCCGGGAGCTCCTACGAGCAGTACTTC
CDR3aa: CASSLSGSSYEQYF

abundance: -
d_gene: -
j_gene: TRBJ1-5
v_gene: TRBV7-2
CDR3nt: TGTGCCAGCAGCTTGATCAGGAATAGCAATCAGCCCCAGCATTTT
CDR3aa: CASSLIRNSNQPQHF

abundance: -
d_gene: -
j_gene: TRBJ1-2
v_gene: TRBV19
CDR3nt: TGTGCCAGTAGTAATCTACAGGGTAACTATGGCTACACCTTC
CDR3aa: CASSNLQGNYGYTF

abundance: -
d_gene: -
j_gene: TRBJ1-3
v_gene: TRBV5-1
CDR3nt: TGCGCCAGCAGCTTGGGGCAGGGAACTGGAAACACCATATATTTT
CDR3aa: CASSLGQGTGNTIYF

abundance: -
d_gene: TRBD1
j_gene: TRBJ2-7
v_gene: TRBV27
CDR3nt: TGTGCCAGCAGTTGGACCGGGACAGGGGGCTCCTACGAGCAGTACTTC
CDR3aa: CASSWTGTGGSYEQYF

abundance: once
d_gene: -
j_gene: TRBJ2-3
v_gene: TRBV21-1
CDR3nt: TGTGCCAGCAGGAGCGGGACAGGCCGGAGCACAGATACGCAGTATTTT
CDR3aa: CASRSGTGRSTDTQYF

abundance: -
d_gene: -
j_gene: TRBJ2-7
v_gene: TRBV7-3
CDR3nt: TGTGCCAGCAGCTTATCGGGATCCGAGCAGTACTTC
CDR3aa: CASSLSGSEQYF

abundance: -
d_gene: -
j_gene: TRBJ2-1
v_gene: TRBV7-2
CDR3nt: TGTGCCAGCAGCTTAGTTGGGACAACTACCTACAATGAGCAGTTCTTC
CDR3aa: CASSLVGTTTYNEQFF

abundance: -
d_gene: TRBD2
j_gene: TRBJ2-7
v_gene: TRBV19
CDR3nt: TGTGCCAGTAGTGCTAGCGGAGATTACGAGCAGTACTTC
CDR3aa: CASSASGDYEQYF

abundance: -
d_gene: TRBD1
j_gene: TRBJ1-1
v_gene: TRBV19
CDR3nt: TGTGCCAGTAGGGACAGGGTGGACACTGAAGCTTTCTTT
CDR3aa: CASRDRVDTEAFF

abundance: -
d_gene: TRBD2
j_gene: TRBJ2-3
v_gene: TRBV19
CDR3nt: TGTGCCAGTAGTAGTGGACTAGCGGGAGATACGCAGTATTTT
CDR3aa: CASSSGLAGDTQYF

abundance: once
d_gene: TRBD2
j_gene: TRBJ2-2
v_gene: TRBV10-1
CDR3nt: TGCGCCAGCAGTCTACTAGCGGGAGAAGGCACCGGGGAGCTGTTTTTT
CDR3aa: CASSLLAGEGTGELFF

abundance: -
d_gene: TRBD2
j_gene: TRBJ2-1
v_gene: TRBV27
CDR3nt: TGTGCCAGCAGTTTATCGGCTAGCGGGATTTACAATGAGCAGTTCTTC
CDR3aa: CASSLSASGIYNEQFF

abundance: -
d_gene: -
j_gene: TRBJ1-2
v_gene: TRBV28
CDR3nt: TGTGCCAGCAGTTTACCGGGGAACTATGGCTACACCTTC
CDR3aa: CASSLPGNYGYTF

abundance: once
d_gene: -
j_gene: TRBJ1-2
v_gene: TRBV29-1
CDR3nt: TGCAGCGGCGGACAGTCCGCCTATGGCTACACCTTC
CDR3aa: CSGGQSAYGYTF

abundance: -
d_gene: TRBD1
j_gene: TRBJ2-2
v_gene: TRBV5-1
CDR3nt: TGCGCCAGCAGATCCGACAGGGCTACCGGGGAGCTGTTTTTT
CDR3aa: CASRSDRATGELFF

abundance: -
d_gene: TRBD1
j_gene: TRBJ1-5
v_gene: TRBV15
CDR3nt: TGTGCCACCAGCGATCAGACAGGGGGCGATCAGCCCCAGCATTTT
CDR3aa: CATSDQTGGDQPQHF

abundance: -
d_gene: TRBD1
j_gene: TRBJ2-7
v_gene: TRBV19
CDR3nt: TGTGCCAGTAGTCTTAGGGACAGGGTATCCTACGAGCAGTACTTC
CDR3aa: CASSLRDRVSYEQYF

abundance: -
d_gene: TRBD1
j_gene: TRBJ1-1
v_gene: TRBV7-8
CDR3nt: TGTGCCAGCAGCCCGCTAGGGACAGGGAAAGCTTTCTTT
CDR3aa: CASSPLGTGKAFF

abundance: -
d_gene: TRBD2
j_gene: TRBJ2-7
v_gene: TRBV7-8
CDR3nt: TGTGCCAGCAGCTTAGGAAGCGGGGGGCTCTACGAGCAGTACTTC
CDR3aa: CASSLGSGGLYEQYF

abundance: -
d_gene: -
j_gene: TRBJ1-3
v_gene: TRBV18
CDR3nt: TGTGCCAGCTCACCACCCCCCGGAGGGGCCGCTAGAAACACCATATATTTT
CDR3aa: CASSPPPGGAARNTIYF